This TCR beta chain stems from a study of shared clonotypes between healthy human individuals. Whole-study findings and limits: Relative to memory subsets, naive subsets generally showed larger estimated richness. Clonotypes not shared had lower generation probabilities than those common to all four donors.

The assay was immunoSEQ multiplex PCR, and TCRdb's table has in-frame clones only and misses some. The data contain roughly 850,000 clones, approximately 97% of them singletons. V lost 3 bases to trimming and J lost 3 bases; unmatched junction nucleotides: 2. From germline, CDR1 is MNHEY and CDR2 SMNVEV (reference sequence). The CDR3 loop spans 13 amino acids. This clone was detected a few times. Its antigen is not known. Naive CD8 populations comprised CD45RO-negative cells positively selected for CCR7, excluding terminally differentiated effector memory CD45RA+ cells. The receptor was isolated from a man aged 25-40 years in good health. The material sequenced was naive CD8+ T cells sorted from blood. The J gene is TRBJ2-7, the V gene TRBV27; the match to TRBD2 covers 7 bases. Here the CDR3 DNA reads TGTGCCAGCAGTTTCGCTAGCGGCTACGAGCAGTACTTC. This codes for CASSFASGYEQYF.